This is a list of T cell receptor beta chains from one sample in a study of EBV T-cell therapy then PD-1 blockade in nasopharyngeal carcinoma. Repertoires were generated with immunoSEQ multiplex PCR, while TCRdb's copy carries only in-frame clones and drops some. The repertoire holds about 14,000 clones, under 90% seen once, with 25% to 40% in the top ten. These receptors lack a known antigen. The specimen was CD8+ T cells from blood, collected around day 100 from a patient whose treatment included autologous EBV-specific T cells and nivolumab. All receptors derive from a man in his forties or fifties with nasopharyngeal carcinoma. Both conserved end residues are part of each CDR3. D genes are given only for firm matches. Not all rows give a size; the values are once, few, many and, for expanded clones, a class.

>TRBD1|14|-|TRBJ2-7|TRBV7-9
CASSSRDSPYEQYF
TGTGCCAGCAGCTCCCGGGACAGTCCTTACGAGCAGTACTTC
>-|12|-|TRBJ2-7|TRBV6-2/TRBV6-3
CATSYGSYEQYF
TGTGCCACCAGTTACGGCTCCTACGAGCAGTACTTC
>TRBD1|16|-|TRBJ1-4|TRBV7-9
CASSPGGQRINEKLFF
TGTGCCAGCAGCCCCGGGGGACAGCGAATTAATGAAAAACTGTTTTTT
>-|15|-|TRBJ1-3|TRBV6-5
CASSFYTGPGNTIYF
TGTGCCAGCAGTTTCTACACGGGCCCTGGAAACACCATATATTTT
>-|13|once|TRBJ2-7|TRBV25-1
CASSELGVHEQYF
TGTGCCAGCAGTGAATTGGGGGTTCACGAGCAGTACTTC
>-|14|-|TRBJ1-1|TRBV9
CASSADGGNTEAFF
TGTGCCAGCAGCGCCGACGGGGGGAACACTGAAGCTTTCTTT
>-|15|-|TRBJ2-1|TRBV27
CASSHGRVVYNEQFF
TGTGCCAGCAGCCATGGCAGGGTGGTCTACAATGAGCAGTTCTTC
>-|19|-|TRBJ2-3|TRBV11-3
CASSLGAGPSLESTDTQYF
TGTGCCAGCAGCTTAGGGGCGGGACCCTCCCTAGAAAGCACAGATACGCAGTATTTT
>-|12|once|TRBJ2-5|TRBV5-8
CASPQEGKTQYF
TGTGCCAGCCCCCAGGAAGGCAAGACCCAGTACTTC
>TRBD2|20|-|TRBJ2-5|TRBV6-2/TRBV6-3
CASSIPREAGGPLNEETQYF
TGTGCCAGCAGTATCCCTCGGGAGGCGGGGGGGCCCTTGAACGAAGAGACCCAGTACTTC
>TRBD1|14|-|TRBJ2-3|TRBV6-6
CASLPGQGGDTQYF
TGTGCCAGCCTCCCGGGACAGGGTGGGGATACGCAGTATTTT
>TRBD1|14|-|TRBJ2-7|TRBV28
CASRGTGGPYEQYF
TGTGCCAGCAGGGGGACAGGGGGCCCCTACGAGCAGTACTTC
>TRBD1|13|-|TRBJ1-1|TRBV29-1
CSVRTGVGAEAFF
TGCAGCGTGAGAACAGGGGTTGGTGCTGAAGCTTTCTTT
>TRBD1|15|-|TRBJ1-5|TRBV20-1
CSASLGTGGNQPQHF
TGCAGTGCTAGTTTAGGGACAGGGGGCAATCAGCCCCAGCATTTT
>TRBD1|13|-|TRBJ2-5|TRBV7-9
CASRATGGETQYF
TGTGCCAGCAGGGCTACAGGGGGAGAGACCCAGTACTTC
>-|16|-|TRBJ1-5|TRBV5-6
CASSLSSTRWNQPQHF
TGTGCCAGCAGCTTGTCCTCGACCAGGTGGAATCAGCCCCAGCATTTT
>TRBD1|13|-|TRBJ1-1|TRBV27
CASRGRGSTEAFF
TGTGCCAGTAGGGGGCGAGGTTCGACTGAAGCTTTCTTT
>-|15|medium-sized|TRBJ1-5|TRBV7-9
CASSHTGAGNQPQHF
TGTGCCAGCAGCCACACCGGGGCGGGCAATCAGCCCCAGCATTTT
>-|13|-|TRBJ1-1|TRBV4-3
CASSQPNTGGAFF
TGCGCCAGCAGCCAACCGAACACGGGAGGAGCTTTCTTT
>-|14|-|TRBJ1-1|TRBV6-2/TRBV6-3
CASSTFDGITEAFF
TGTGCCAGCAGCACCTTTGACGGTATCACTGAAGCTTTCTTT
>TRBD1|15|-|TRBJ1-3|TRBV30
CAQKLRDSSGNTIYF
TGTGCCCAGAAGTTACGGGACAGCTCTGGAAACACCATATATTTT
>-|14|-|TRBJ1-2|TRBV10-3
CAISGDGGRNGYTF
TGTGCCATCAGTGGCGACGGGGGCAGAAATGGCTACACCTTC
>-|11|-|TRBJ2-6|TRBV6-5
CASSGANVLTF
TGTGCCAGTTCTGGGGCCAACGTCCTGACTTTC
>TRBD2|15|-|TRBJ2-3|TRBV28
CASSLGTSPWDTQYF
TGTGCCAGCAGTTTAGGGACTAGCCCCTGGGATACGCAGTATTTT
>-|17|-|TRBJ1-6|TRBV7-8
CASSLGISGNQRSPLHF
TGTGCCAGCAGCTTAGGTATTTCAGGAAACCAACGGTCACCCCTCCACTTT
>-|13|-|TRBJ2-4|TRBV12-3/TRBV12-4
CASSGTPQYIQYF
TGTGCCAGCAGCGGGACCCCCCAGTACATTCAGTACTTC
>-|13|-|TRBJ1-1|TRBV7-9
CASSLEATTEAFF
TGTGCCAGCAGCTTAGAGGCTACCACTGAAGCTTTCTTT
>TRBD1|15|-|TRBJ1-2|TRBV5-4
CASSLAGTGERGYTF
TGTGCCAGCAGCTTGGCCGGGACAGGCGAACGGGGCTACACCTTC
>-|14|-|TRBJ1-6|TRBV5-1
CASSLYGGNSPLHF
TGCGCCAGCAGCTTGTACGGGGGCAATTCACCCCTCCACTTT
>-|14|-|TRBJ2-5|TRBV21-1
CASSNSWHQETQYF
TGTGCCAGCAGCAACTCGTGGCACCAAGAGACCCAGTACTTC
>-|15|-|TRBJ2-7|TRBV4-2
CASSQVLGITGEQYF
TGTGCCAGCAGCCAAGTTCTGGGTATAACGGGGGAGCAGTACTTC
>-|13|-|TRBJ1-2|TRBV9
CASSVGQRVGYTF
TGTGCCAGCAGCGTAGGACAGAGAGTTGGCTACACCTTC
>TRBD1|16|-|TRBJ1-2|TRBV7-8
CASSPRTGVGYYGYTF
TGTGCCAGCAGCCCACGGACAGGGGTCGGGTACTATGGCTACACCTTC
>-|15|-|TRBJ2-1|TRBV24-1
CATSVVEGSYNEQFF
TGTGCCACCAGTGTTGTTGAGGGCTCCTACAATGAGCAGTTCTTC
>-|13|few|TRBJ2-2|TRBV6-2/TRBV6-3
CASSYSELRELFF
TGTGCCAGCAGTTACTCGGAGCTTCGGGAGCTGTTTTTT
>-|15|-|TRBJ1-3|TRBV4-1
CASSHRDNSGNTIYF
TGCGCCAGCAGCCACCGAGACAACTCTGGAAACACCATATATTTT
>TRBD1|15|-|TRBJ2-2|TRBV6-2/TRBV6-3
CASSPGQGDTGELFF
TGTGCCAGCAGTCCGGGACAGGGTGACACCGGGGAGCTGTTTTTT
>TRBD1|16|-|TRBJ2-3|TRBV7-9
CASSLAGTDFPDTQYF
TGTGCCAGCAGCTTAGCCGGGACAGATTTTCCAGATACGCAGTATTTT
>TRBD2|18|few|TRBJ2-7|TRBV5-1
CASSVGLGLAGDTYEQYF
TGCGCCAGCAGCGTGGGCCTGGGACTAGCGGGGGACACCTACGAGCAGTACTTC
>-|16|few|TRBJ1-1|TRBV7-9
CASSSLSGGWNTEAFF
TGTGCCAGCAGCAGTCTTTCTGGGGGGTGGAACACTGAAGCTTTCTTT
>-|19|-|TRBJ1-2|TRBV4-3
CASSHVERTGGPIGDGYTF
TGCGCCAGCAGCCATGTTGAGAGGACGGGGGGACCTATTGGGGATGGCTACACCTTC
>-|17|-|TRBJ1-4|TRBV7-9
CASSLDPGLSTNEKLFF
TGTGCCAGCAGCTTAGATCCGGGGTTGTCAACTAATGAAAAACTGTTTTTT
>-|13|-|TRBJ1-1|TRBV9
CASSPVVGTEAFF
TGTGCCAGCAGCCCCGTCGTCGGCACTGAAGCTTTCTTT
>TRBD2|17|-|TRBJ2-6|TRBV5-4
CASSFWGGKTGANVLTF
TGTGCCAGCAGCTTTTGGGGGGGGAAAACTGGGGCCAACGTCCTGACTTTC
>-|15|-|TRBJ1-4|TRBV7-9
CASSLRRDFGEKLFF
TGTGCCAGCAGCTTACGGAGGGACTTTGGTGAAAAACTGTTTTTT
>TRBD1|15|-|TRBJ1-4|TRBV4-3
CASSQVRGGNEKLFF
TGCGCCAGCAGCCAAGTGCGAGGGGGCAACGAAAAACTGTTTTTT
>TRBD1|13|-|TRBJ2-7|TRBV6-2/TRBV6-3
CASSYQGVSEQYF
TGTGCCAGCAGTTACCAGGGGGTATCCGAGCAGTACTTC
>-|14|-|TRBJ1-2|TRBV13
CASSFRTALGGYTF
TGTGCCAGCAGCTTTCGGACAGCTTTGGGCGGCTACACCTTC
>-|13|-|TRBJ2-7|TRBV24-1
CATSDTRAPEQYF
TGTGCCACCAGTGATACCCGGGCCCCAGAGCAGTACTTC
>-|11|-|TRBJ2-1|TRBV19
CATLALGEQFF
TGTGCCACCCTCGCTCTGGGTGAGCAGTTCTTC
>-|16|-|TRBJ1-1|TRBV7-9
CASSLRRVRGNTEAFF
TGTGCCAGCAGCTTAAGAAGGGTCAGGGGGAACACTGAAGCTTTCTTT
>TRBD2|17|-|TRBJ2-1|TRBV4-1
CASSPRGALSSYNEQFF
TGCGCCAGCAGCCCGCGGGGGGCACTAAGCTCCTACAATGAGCAGTTCTTC
>TRBD1|14|-|TRBJ2-3|TRBV7-3
CASSSGTDTDTQYF
TGTGCCAGCAGTTCCGGGACAGACACAGATACGCAGTATTTT
>TRBD1|13|-|TRBJ2-1|TRBV30
CAWGGQGPNEQFF
TGTGCCTGGGGAGGACAGGGGCCCAATGAGCAGTTCTTC
>TRBD2|16|-|TRBJ2-3|TRBV6-1
CASSGRLAGHTDTQYF
TGTGCCAGCAGTGGCAGACTAGCGGGGCACACAGATACGCAGTATTTT
>-|13|-|TRBJ1-4|TRBV2
CASSRGQNEKLFF
TGTGCCAGCAGTCGAGGACAGAATGAAAAACTGTTTTTT
>-|14|few|TRBJ2-7|TRBV3-1/TRBV3-2
CASSQELGAGEQYF
TGTGCCAGCAGCCAAGAGCTGGGGGCTGGCGAGCAGTACTTC